Below, 20 T cell receptor beta chains from the same sample are listed, as sequenced in a study of blood T cell repertoires in COVID-19. The data were produced by immunoSEQ multiplex PCR, yet TCRdb's version contains in-frame clones alone and is incomplete. Here the sample spans some 86,000 clones, 91% being singletons. The sequenced sample consisted of peripheral blood. The origin of the receptors is a human donor with active COVID-19. The donor label of this sample is uncertain.

The CDR3 sequence is CASSDRSGGYNEQFF. The CDR3 DNA reads as TGTGCCAGCAGTGACCGTAGCGGGGGCTACAATGAGCAGTTCTTC. The V and J genes are TRBV6-4 and TRBJ2-1; TRBD2 agrees at 9 bases. The CDR3 consists of 15 residues. V lost 2 bases, J lost 3 bases, and 2 bases stayed unmatched. Germline V gives CDR1 MRHNA, CDR2 SNTAGT.

In this sample, this clone turned up once. This chain's CDR3 is CATSDSYQPQHF. The CDR3 nucleotides read TGTGCCACCAGTGATTCCTATCAGCCCCAGCATTTT. The chain has TRBV24-1 and TRBJ1-5; D uncertain. Per the germline V gene, CDR1 is KGHDR and CDR2 is SFDVKD. CDR3 size: 12 residues. Trimming removed 2 bases at V and 5 bases at J, with 3 bases between.

The chain uses TRBV7-9 and TRBJ1-1; 9 bases are shared with TRBD1. The germline V gene encodes CDR1 SEHNR and CDR2 FQNEAQ (reference sequence). With V trimmed by 5 bases and J by 5 bases, 6 bases remained unmatched. CDR3 length: 14 residues. DNA of the CDR3: TGTGCCAGCAGCCCTACAGGGGGCTTTACTGAAGCTTTCTTT. Translating it yields CASSPTGGFTEAFF. Complete variable domain (other parts from reference TRBV7-9 and TRBJ1-1): DTGVSQNPRHKITKRGQNVTFRCDPISEHNRLYWYRQTLGQGPEFLTYFQNEAQLEKSRLLSDRFSAERPKGSFSTLEIQRTEQGDSAMYLCASSPTGGFTEAFFGQGTRLTVV.

The V gene is TRBV11-2, the J gene TRBJ2-5; 8 bases fit TRBD2. CDR3 length equals 14 residues. Germline assignment: CDR1 SGHAT and CDR2 FQNNGV. The trim removed 6 bases at V and 4 bases at J, leaving 7 bases unmatched. CDR3 coding DNA: TGTGCCAGCAGGGAAGGGGCGGGGGGAGAGACCCAGTACTTC. It encodes CASREGAGGETQYF.

The V gene is TRBV5-1, the J gene TRBJ2-1; 10 bases fit TRBD2. Trimming took 3 bases from V and 3 from J; bases not matched to a gene: 6. This CDR3 comprises 16 residues. Per the germline V gene, CDR1 is SGHRS and CDR2 is YFSETQ. The CDR3 spells CASSSLAGENYNEQFF. Written as DNA, the CDR3 is TGCGCCAGCAGCTCGCTAGCGGGGGAGAACTACAATGAGCAGTTCTTC.

The chain employs TRBV6-5 and TRBJ1-1; D unclear. The V gene lost 3 bases and the J gene lost 10 bases, with 15 bases spanning the gap. In germline, CDR1 is MNHEY, CDR2 SVGAGI. This CDR3 region has 13 residues. CDR3 protein: CASSYPGLGGAFF. The CDR3 DNA follows: TGTGCCAGCAGTTATCCGGGCCTCGGAGGAGCTTTCTTT.

The chain carries TRBV12-3 or TRBV12-4 and TRBJ1-4; D is uncertain. The CDR3 covers 13 residues. Trimming took off 5 bases at V and 4 bases at J, with 8 bases between the two ends. The CDR3 reads CASSVQINEKLFF. The CDR3 DNA reads TGTGCCAGCAGTGTTCAGATTAATGAAAAACTGTTTTTT.

V gene TRBV6-2 or TRBV6-3 combines with J gene TRBJ2-7, with 10 bases matching TRBD2. The germline V gene has CDR1 MNHEY and CDR2 SVGEGT. There are 14 residues in the CDR3. Trimming at V came to 0 bases and at J to 7 bases, leaving 3 bases not matched to a gene. CDR3 DNA: TGTGCCAGCAGTTACTCGCCTAGCGGGGGTGAGCAGTACTTC. Its protein is CASSYSPSGGEQYF.

The chain is built from TRBV5-4 and TRBJ1-2, with TRBD1 identical over 8 bases. Germline V CDR1 and CDR2: SGHNT, YYREEE (reference sequence). The V and J ends lost 1 base and 7 bases, in that order; junction bases with no gene match: 6. The CDR3 covers 14 residues. CDR3 region: CASSLNQGAGGYTF. The CDR3 nucleotides read TGTGCCAGCAGCTTGAATCAGGGGGCCGGTGGCTACACCTTC. Complete variable domain (other parts from reference TRBV5-4 and TRBJ1-2): ETGVTQSPTHLIKTRGQQVTLRCSSQSGHNTVSWYQQALGQGPQFIFQYYREEENGRGNFPPRFSGLQFPNYSSELNVNALELDDSALYLCASSLNQGAGGYTFGSGTRLTVV.

The chain carries TRBV19 and TRBJ1-5; D might be TRBD1 (5 bases). CDR3 size: 16 residues. Germline lookup yields CDR1 LNHDA and CDR2 SQIVND (reference sequence). Between the trimmed V and J ends, which lost 5 bases and 0 bases, there was a span of 14 bases. The CDR3 coding sequence is TGTGCCAGTAGTCGCCTCCGACAGACTAGCAATCAGCCCCAGCATTTT. Encoded protein: CASSRLRQTSNQPQHF.

The rearrangement links TRBV6-4 to TRBJ1-1; 7 bases are a match to TRBD1. The CDR3 sequence is 16 residues long. Germline-derived CDR1 and CDR2 are MRHNA and SNTAGT. CDR3 sequence (DNA): TGTGCTGATAAACTTCTCCCACAGGGGTCGGGGACTGAAGCTTTCTTT. Translated, it gives CADKLLPQGSGTEAFF.

The chain couples TRBV5-5 to TRBJ2-2; D is ambiguous. The V gene lost 4 bases and the J gene lost 0 bases, with 7 bases spanning the gap. The CDR3 is made up of 14 amino acids. CDR1 is SGHKS, CDR2 YYEKEE, per germline (reference sequence). The CDR3, as DNA: TGTGCCAGCAGCCCTCTTACGAACACCGGGGAGCTGTTTTTT. This encodes CASSPLTNTGELFF.

V is TRBV20-1 and J is TRBJ1-1; 8 bases agree with TRBD1. Trimming at V came to 3 bases and at J to 0 bases, leaving 6 bases not matched to a gene. Germline V gene lookup returns CDR1 DFQATT and CDR2 SNEGSKA (reference sequence). The CDR3 contains 15 residues. In DNA, the CDR3 is TGCAGTGCTAGTCGACAGGGGCATATGAACACTGAAGCTTTCTTT. As protein: CSASRQGHMNTEAFF.

The chain recombines TRBV6-5 with TRBJ2-7; D perhaps matches TRBD1 (5 bases). This CDR3 is built from 13 residues. The V gene's germline CDR1 is MNHEY and CDR2 SVGAGI. V gave up 2 bases and J gave up 1 base, with 6 bases separating them. CDR3 protein: CASSYRQSYEQYF. DNA of the CDR3: TGTGCCAGCAGTTACCGACAGTCCTACGAGCAGTACTTC.

The V and J genes are TRBV9 and TRBJ2-5, with D tentatively TRBD2 (7 bases). V was cut by 4 bases and J by 1 base, with 17 bases left in between. This CDR3 has 16 amino acids. CDR1 is SGDLS and CDR2 is YYNGEE in the germline V gene. This CDR3 reads CASSPEGGHFQETQYF. CDR3 nucleotides: TGTGCCAGCAGCCCGGAGGGGGGGCACTTCCAAGAGACCCAGTACTTC. The full variable domain, rest sourced from reference TRBV9 and TRBJ2-5, is DSGVTQTPKHLITATGQRVTLRCSPRSGDLSVYWYQQSLDQGLQFLIQYYNGEERAKGNILERFSAQQFPDLHSELNLSSLELGDSALYFCASSPEGGHFQETQYFGPGTRLLVL.

The J gene is TRBJ2-5, the V gene TRBV6-6; 12 bases agree with TRBD2. The CDR3 covers 14 residues. V shed 7 bases and J 2 bases; nucleotides not matched to a gene: 2. Germline V lookup: CDR1 MNHNY, CDR2 SVGAGI (reference sequence). CDR3 residues: CASTLAGGQETQYF. The CDR3 DNA is TGTGCCAGCACCCTAGCGGGGGGGCAAGAGACCCAGTACTTC.

The chain recombines TRBV4-3 with TRBJ1-2; D ambiguous. The germline V gene has CDR1 LGHNA and CDR2 YSLEER. The CDR3 covers 14 residues. Trimming cost V 0 bases and J 8 bases, with 13 bases left between them. The CDR3 protein is CASSQDLYGRGYTF. The CDR3 DNA sequence: TGCGCCAGCAGCCAAGATCTGTATGGCCGAGGCTACACCTTC.

The chain carries TRBV6-6 and TRBJ1-2; 9 bases line up with TRBD1. The CDR3 length is 16 residues. V trimming: 6 bases; J trimming: 3 bases; junction bases outside the gene matches: 11. CDR1 is MNHNY, CDR2 SVGAGI, per germline (reference sequence). In DNA form, the CDR3 reads TGTGCCAGCAGCCGATCGGGGACAGGGACTCACTATGGCTACACCTTC. Protein product: CASSRSGTGTHYGYTF.

V gene TRBV25-1 combines with J gene TRBJ1-1, with 7 bases that match TRBD1. The CDR3 is 16 amino acids. Germline CDR1 reads MGHDK; CDR2 reads SYGVNS. The J segment lost 0 bases and the V segment lost 4 bases, leaving 8 bases of the junction unmatched. The CDR3 bases are TGTGCCAGCAGTGGGGACAGTGAATCCTTGAACACTGAAGCTTTCTTT. Amino acid sequence: CASSGDSESLNTEAFF.

The chain has TRBV18 and TRBJ2-1; 7 bases agree with TRBD1. CDR3 length equals 13 residues. With V trimmed by 6 bases and J by 12 bases, 11 bases remained unmatched. Germline CDR1 and CDR2: KGHSH and LQKENI. CDR3 sequence: CASSPDRVAGQFF. CDR3 in DNA: TGTGCCAGCTCCCCCGACAGGGTTGCTGGGCAGTTCTTC.